The 29 T cell receptor beta chains below all came from one sample that was sequenced in a study of blood T cell repertoires in COVID-19. The data were produced by immunoSEQ multiplex PCR, yet TCRdb's version contains in-frame clones alone and is incomplete. The profile shows tens of thousands of clones, around 83% of them singletons. Sequencing used peripheral blood. The receptors here all came from a woman in her 70s in a cohort sampled during active COVID-19.

CDR3 protein: CASSYSSGRFTGELFF. In nucleotides, the CDR3 is TGTGCCAGCAGTTACTCTAGCGGGAGGTTTACCGGGGAGCTGTTTTTT. The chain joins TRBV6-5 to TRBJ2-2; 10 positions agree with TRBD2. V trimming: 0 bases; J trimming: 5 bases; junction bases outside the gene matches: 3. The CDR3 length is 16 residues. Germline V gene sequence: CDR1 MNHEY, CDR2 SVGAGI.

The chain couples TRBV3-1 (or the pseudogene TRBV3-2) to TRBJ2-7, with 7 bases lining up with TRBD2. Trimming at V came to 2 bases and at J to 2 bases, leaving 6 bases not matched to a gene. The germline V gene encodes CDR1 LGHDT and CDR2 YNNKEL (reference sequence). The CDR3 spans 15 residues. DNA of the CDR3: TGTGCCAGCAGCCAAAGATGGGAGGGGCCCTACGAGCAGTACTTC. This translates into CASSQRWEGPYEQYF.

This rearrangement joins TRBV6-2 or TRBV6-3 to TRBJ1-2; 10 bases are shared with TRBD1. V lost 6 bases to trimming and J lost 6 bases; unmatched junction nucleotides: 10. The CDR3 is 15 residues long. The germline V gene has CDR1 MNHEY and CDR2 SVGEGT. The CDR3: CASSLGDRGNHGYTF. CDR3 in DNA: TGTGCCAGCAGCCTGGGGGACAGGGGCAACCATGGCTACACCTTC.

This clone appeared once. The chain couples TRBV5-4 to TRBJ2-5; TRBD1 is a possible D gene (6 bases). CDR3 length equals 15 residues. Germline-derived CDR1 and CDR2 are SGHNT and YYREEE (reference sequence). With 4 bases removed from V and 1 base from J, the gap between germline ends came to 14 bases. The CDR3 loop reads CASSQGMAVQETQYF. The CDR3 nucleotides are TGTGCCAGCAGCCAGGGGATGGCGGTCCAAGAGACCCAGTACTTC.

This clone appeared a few times. The J gene is TRBJ1-5, the V gene TRBV5-5; 8 nucleotides agree with TRBD1. The length of the CDR3 is 18 residues. Germline-derived CDR1 and CDR2 are SGHKS and YYEKEE (reference sequence). The V and J ends lost 2 bases and 3 bases, in that order; junction bases with no gene match: 13. CDR3: CASSFQMTGAASNQPQHF. CDR3 bases: TGTGCCAGCAGCTTTCAAATGACAGGGGCGGCGTCCAATCAGCCCCAGCATTTT.

This chain uses TRBV7-7 with TRBJ2-1; the match to TRBD2 covers 9 bases. The CDR3 loop spans 15 amino acids. Trimming took 1 base from V and 8 from J; bases not matched to a gene: 6. Germline CDR1 reads SSHAT; CDR2 reads FNYEAQ (reference sequence). The CDR3 spells CASSLGAGGGDEQFF. CDR3 sequence (DNA): TGTGCCAGCAGCTTAGGTGCGGGAGGGGGGGATGAGCAGTTCTTC.

The chain recombines TRBV19 with TRBJ1-5, with 9 bases lining up with TRBD1. V was clipped by 8 bases and J by 2 bases; unmatched bases: 4. This CDR3 has 14 amino acids. Germline V gene lookup returns CDR1 LNHDA and CDR2 SQIVND (reference sequence). The DNA for the CDR3 is TGTGCCAGTGGCCGGGACAGGGGCAATCAGCCCCAGCATTTT. As protein: CASGRDRGNQPQHF.

The chain's CDR3 is CATSRITTGIRNEQFF. DNA of the CDR3: TGTGCCACCAGCAGAATAACGACAGGGATAAGGAATGAGCAGTTCTTC. The chain links TRBV15 to TRBJ2-1; TRBD1 agrees at 7 bases. The CDR3 consists of 16 residues. From germline, CDR1 is LNHNV and CDR2 YYDKDF (reference sequence). V trimming: 2 bases; J trimming: 7 bases; junction bases outside the gene matches: 11. The entire variable domain, with the rest obtained from reference TRBV15 and TRBJ2-1, is as follows: DAMVIQNPRYQVTQFGKPVTLSCSQTLNHNVMYWYQQKSSQAPKLLFHYYDKDFNNEADTPDNFQSRRPNTSFCFLDIRSPGLGDTAMYLCATSRITTGIRNEQFFGPGTRLTVL.

The V and J genes are TRBV6-6 and TRBJ2-3, with 9 nucleotides matching TRBD1. Germline V CDR1 and CDR2: MNHNY, SVGAGI (reference sequence). The CDR3 loop spans 15 amino acids. J gave up 5 bases and V 10 bases, and 13 bases lay outside the gene matches. CDR3 residues: CAIDLRDRAGDTQYF. The DNA of the CDR3 is TGTGCCATTGACCTCCGGGACAGGGCAGGAGATACGCAGTATTTT.

The chain couples TRBV18 to TRBJ2-7, with 7 bases matching TRBD2. This CDR3 comprises 14 residues. Trimming at V came to 6 bases and at J to 4 bases, leaving 9 bases not matched to a gene. Germline loops: CDR1 KGHSH, CDR2 LQKENI. Here the CDR3 DNA reads TGTGCCAGCTCTCTCGGGGGGTATCGGTACGAGCAGTACTTC. Translation: CASSLGGYRYEQYF.

The V call is TRBV5-4, the J call TRBJ2-5, with 14 bases that match TRBD2. Germline V gene data show CDR1 as SGHNT and CDR2 as YYREEE (reference sequence). The CDR3 loop spans 16 amino acids. V was clipped by 3 bases and J by 2 bases; unmatched bases: 3. The CDR3 loop is CASSSGTSGGQETQYF. CDR3 nucleotide sequence: TGTGCCAGCAGCTCCGGGACTAGCGGGGGACAAGAGACCCAGTACTTC. Full variable domain (remainder filled in from reference TRBV5-4 and TRBJ2-5): ETGVTQSPTHLIKTRGQQVTLRCSSQSGHNTVSWYQQALGQGPQFIFQYYREEENGRGNFPPRFSGLQFPNYSSELNVNALELDDSALYLCASSSGTSGGQETQYFGPGTRLLVL.

The V call is TRBV10-2, the J call TRBJ1-4; D possibly corresponds to TRBD1 (6 bases). Germline lookup yields CDR1 WSHSY and CDR2 SAAADI. This CDR3 comprises 16 residues. V lost 3 bases, J lost 5 bases, and 16 bases lay in between. CDR3 residues: CASSEMDSTGNEKLFF. CDR3 nucleotides: TGCGCCAGCAGTGAAATGGACAGTACGGGAAATGAAAAACTGTTTTTT.

The gene calls are TRBV5-4 and TRBJ1-1; D is possibly TRBD1 (5 bases). Trimming removed 0 bases at V and 0 bases at J, with 15 bases between. The germline V gene has CDR1 SGHNT and CDR2 YYREEE (reference sequence). This CDR3 has 17 residues. The CDR3 sequence: CASSLGGGNPVNTEAFF. DNA of the CDR3: TGTGCCAGCAGCTTGGGGGGGGGAAACCCCGTGAACACTGAAGCTTTCTTT.

As for this clone: The same CDR3 is also encoded by other DNA sequences in this sample. The chain is built from TRBV7-8 and TRBJ1-1, with D unclear. The germline V and J ends were trimmed by 7 bases and 1 base, with 13 bases remaining between them. Germline CDR1 and CDR2: SGHVS and FQNEAQ. The CDR3 has 14 residues. CDR3 DNA: TGTGCCAGCACACGAAGCATACCGAACACTGAAGCTTTCTTT. Residues: CASTRSIPNTEAFF.

The sample holds one count of this clone. J is TRBJ1-1 and V is TRBV10-3, with 9 bases matching TRBD1. The CDR3 loop spans 14 amino acids. The V segment lost 6 bases and the J segment 6 bases; nucleotides outside the gene matches: 8. Germline values: CDR1 ENHRY, CDR2 SYGVKD. The chain's CDR3 is CAISGQGSRAEAFF. The CDR3 coding sequence is TGTGCCATCAGCGGACAGGGGAGTCGAGCTGAAGCTTTCTTT.

J is TRBJ2-7 and V is TRBV6-6, with 7 bases matching TRBD1. Per the germline V gene, CDR1 is MNHNY and CDR2 is SVGAGI (reference sequence). The CDR3 covers 14 residues. The V gene end was trimmed by 2 bases and the J gene end by 0 bases; junction bases not matched to a gene: 1. CDR3 sequence: CASSYAGGSYEQYF. The CDR3 DNA reads as TGTGCCAGCAGTTACGCAGGGGGCTCCTACGAGCAGTACTTC.

The J gene is TRBJ2-1, the V gene TRBV10-2; 7 bases are a match to TRBD2. Trimming at V came to 11 bases and at J to 1 base, leaving 11 bases not matched to a gene. Germline V lookup: CDR1 WSHSY, CDR2 SAAADI. The CDR3 is 15 amino acids. This CDR3 reads CAVLDSGSSYNEQFF. The CDR3 DNA reads TGCGCCGTCCTGGATAGCGGGTCATCCTACAATGAGCAGTTCTTC.

The chain combines TRBV7-2 with TRBJ1-2; D is possibly TRBD1 (6 bases). In germline, CDR1 is SGHTA, CDR2 FQGNSA. The CDR3 runs 14 residues. Trimming cost V 2 bases and J 4 bases, with 11 bases left between them. The CDR3 sequence is CASSLPDRPYGYTF. In nucleotides, the CDR3 is TGTGCCAGCAGCTTACCCGACAGGCCCTATGGCTACACCTTC.

V gene TRBV28 combines with J gene TRBJ1-2; TRBD1 matches 12 bases. In germline, CDR1 is MDHEN, CDR2 SYDVKM. Losses at the gene ends were 6 bases for V and 4 bases for J; bases not matched to a gene: 6. The CDR3 is made up of 15 amino acids. CDR3 amino acids: CASSSPGQGAYGYTF. DNA of the CDR3: TGTGCCAGCAGCTCCCCGGGACAGGGGGCCTATGGCTACACCTTC.

The rearrangement links TRBV3-1 (or the pseudogene TRBV3-2) to TRBJ2-5, with TRBD1 matching 8 bases. CDR1 is LGHDT and CDR2 is YNNKEL in the germline V gene (reference sequence). The CDR3 spans 15 residues. Trimming cost V 4 bases and J 4 bases; bases outside gene matches: 8. CDR3 sequence: CASSPGDRIRETQYF. For the CDR3, the DNA is TGTGCCAGCAGCCCCGGGGACAGGATAAGAGAGACCCAGTACTTC.

This clone was recorded once. The chain carries TRBV3-1 (or the pseudogene TRBV3-2) and TRBJ2-5, with a weak D call TRBD2 (6 bases). CDR1 LGHDT and CDR2 YNNKEL come from the germline V gene (reference sequence). CDR3 length: 16 amino acids. Trimming left V 1 base short and J 6 bases short, with 18 bases between. DNA for the CDR3: TGTGCCAGCAGCCAAGTTTTTAGGGAGGTTGGGAAGACCCAGTACTTC. It is translated as CASSQVFREVGKTQYF.

V usage is TRBV6-5 and J usage is TRBJ2-7, with TRBD1 matching 7 bases. V shed 4 bases, J shed 3 bases, and the junction held 12 bases outside the gene matches. This CDR3 has 16 residues. Germline CDR1 reads MNHEY; CDR2 reads SVGAGI. The CDR3 DNA sequence: TGTGCCAGCAGTTGCCCGACAGGGAGCCCTTTCTACGAGCAGTACTTC. Its protein is CASSCPTGSPFYEQYF.

This rearrangement joins TRBV28 to TRBJ1-1; 8 nucleotides align to TRBD1. V was pared by 0 bases and J by 5 bases, with 14 bases of the junction left unmatched. The CDR3 has 18 residues. The V gene's germline CDR1 is MDHEN and CDR2 SYDVKM. This CDR3 reads CASSLWGTGTGGRTEAFF. In nucleotides, the CDR3 is TGTGCCAGCAGTTTATGGGGAACCGGGACAGGAGGGCGGACTGAAGCTTTCTTT.

This chain links TRBV18 with TRBJ1-1; TRBD1 matches 7 bases. The J segment lost 1 base and the V segment lost 5 bases, leaving 7 bases of the junction unmatched. The CDR3 runs 15 residues. CDR1 and CDR2 (germline): KGHSH, LQKENI. CDR3 sequence reads: CASSADRVSNTEAFF. The DNA for the CDR3 is TGTGCCAGCTCAGCCGACAGGGTTTCGAACACTGAAGCTTTCTTT.

The genes are TRBV12-3 or TRBV12-4 and TRBJ2-7, with TRBD2 identical over 7 bases. V trimming: 4 bases; J trimming: 7 bases; junction bases outside the gene matches: 7. CDR3 length: 13 amino acids. CDR3 amino acids: CASSYGGMWEQYF. For the CDR3, the DNA is TGTGCCAGCAGTTACGGGGGGATGTGGGAGCAGTACTTC.

The rearrangement joins TRBV5-5 to TRBJ2-7, with D possibly TRBD2 on 5 matching bases. Trimming left V 0 bases short and J 7 bases short, with 5 bases between. The CDR3 spans 11 residues. The V gene's germline CDR1 is SGHKS and CDR2 YYEKEE (reference sequence). The CDR3 DNA reads as TGTGCCAGCAGCTTGGCGGGGGAGCAGTACTTC. This sequence encodes CASSLAGEQYF.

CDR3 in DNA: TGTGCCAGCAGCTTCACGGGGTGGGAAGAGACCCAGTACTTC. Its protein is CASSFTGWEETQYF. The gene calls are TRBV7-8 and TRBJ2-5; D may be TRBD2 (5 bases). CDR3 length: 14 amino acids. V lost 3 bases and J 3 bases, leaving 11 bases between the germline ends. Germline V gives CDR1 SGHVS, CDR2 FQNEAQ.

This clone was seen just once. The CDR3 coding sequence is TGCAGCGCTATGGCGACTAGTCCACGAGGCGAGCAGTACTTC. Residues: CSAMATSPRGEQYF. This chain links TRBV29-1 with TRBJ2-7, with D tentatively TRBD2 (6 bases). Trimming left V 7 bases short and J 6 bases short, with 22 bases between. CDR3 size: 14 residues. Germline V CDR1 and CDR2: SQVTM, ANQGSEA.

This sequence joins TRBV5-1 and TRBJ1-1; 11 bases align to TRBD1. V shed 2 bases, J shed 1 base, and the junction held 4 bases outside the gene matches. Germline V gene sequence: CDR1 SGHRS, CDR2 YFSETQ. The CDR3 consists of 16 residues. CDR3 nucleotides: TGCGCCAGCAGCTTTGGACAGGGGGCGCCGAACACTGAAGCTTTCTTT. It encodes CASSFGQGAPNTEAFF.